This T cell receptor beta chain was captured by sequencing in a study of cytomegalovirus exposure and HLA in healthy donors. Study-wide results and caveats: Further analysis was carried out later, and it showed several of the most significant clusters appearing linked to common viral pathogens.

To note about this clone: Its cognate antigen is unknown.

The CDR3 loop spans 16 amino acids. V gave up 1 base and J gave up 2 bases, with 14 bases separating them. CDR1 is SGHNT and CDR2 is YYREEE in the germline V gene (reference sequence). PCR involved 60 Vbeta and 13 Jbeta primers. Produced via immunoSEQ multiplex PCR; TCRdb's table is partial and in-frame only. The data contain some 150,000 clones, over 75% of them singletons. V usage is TRBV5-4 and J usage is TRBJ2-3; tentative D call: TRBD1 (6 bases). The sequence derives from a man in his forties in good health and CMV-seronegative. The source material was PBMCs. Written as DNA, the CDR3 is TGTGCCAGCAGCTTGTTAGGGGGTAACGACACAGATACGCAGTATTTT. The encoded protein is CASSLLGGNDTDTQYF.